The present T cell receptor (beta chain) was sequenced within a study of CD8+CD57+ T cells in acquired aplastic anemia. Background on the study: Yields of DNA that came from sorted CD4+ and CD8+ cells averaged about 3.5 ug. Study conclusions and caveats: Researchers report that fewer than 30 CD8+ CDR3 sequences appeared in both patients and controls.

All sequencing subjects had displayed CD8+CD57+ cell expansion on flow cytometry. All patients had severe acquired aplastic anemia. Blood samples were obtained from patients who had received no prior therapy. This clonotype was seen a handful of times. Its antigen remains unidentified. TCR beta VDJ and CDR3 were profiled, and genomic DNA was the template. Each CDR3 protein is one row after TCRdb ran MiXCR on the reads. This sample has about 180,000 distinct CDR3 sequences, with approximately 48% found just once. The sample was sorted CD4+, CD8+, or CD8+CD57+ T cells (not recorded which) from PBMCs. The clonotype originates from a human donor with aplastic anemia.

The CDR3 here is CASSARLAGGWGDTQYF. The DNA of the CDR3 is TGTGCCAGCAGTGCCAGACTAGCGGGGGGGTGGGGAGATACGCAGTATTTT. The chain employs TRBV6-1 and TRBJ2-3; 14 bases agree with TRBD2. This CDR3 region has 17 residues. CDR1 is MNHNS, CDR2 SASEGT, per germline. J gave up 5 bases and V 4 bases, and 8 bases lay outside the gene matches.